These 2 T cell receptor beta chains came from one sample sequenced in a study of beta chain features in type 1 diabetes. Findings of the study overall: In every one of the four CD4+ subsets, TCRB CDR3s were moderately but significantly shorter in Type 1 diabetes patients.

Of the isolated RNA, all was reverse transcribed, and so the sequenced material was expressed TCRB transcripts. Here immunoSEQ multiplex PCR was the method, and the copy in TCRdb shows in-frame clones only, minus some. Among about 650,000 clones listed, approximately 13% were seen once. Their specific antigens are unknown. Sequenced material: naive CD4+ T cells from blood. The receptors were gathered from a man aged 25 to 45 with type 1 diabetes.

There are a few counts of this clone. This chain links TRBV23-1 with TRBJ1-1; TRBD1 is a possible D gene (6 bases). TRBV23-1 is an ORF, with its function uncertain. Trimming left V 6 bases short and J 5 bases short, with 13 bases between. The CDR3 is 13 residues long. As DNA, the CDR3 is TGCGCCAGCAGCTGCTCAGGGGTAACTGAAGCTTTCTTT. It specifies CASSCSGVTEAFF.

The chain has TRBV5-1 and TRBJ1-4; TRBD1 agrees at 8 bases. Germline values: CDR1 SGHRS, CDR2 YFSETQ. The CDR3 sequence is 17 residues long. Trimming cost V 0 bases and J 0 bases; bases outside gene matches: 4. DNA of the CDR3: TGCGCCAGCAGCTTGGGGACAGGGCCAACAACTAATGAAAAACTGTTTTTT. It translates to CASSLGTGPTTNEKLFF.